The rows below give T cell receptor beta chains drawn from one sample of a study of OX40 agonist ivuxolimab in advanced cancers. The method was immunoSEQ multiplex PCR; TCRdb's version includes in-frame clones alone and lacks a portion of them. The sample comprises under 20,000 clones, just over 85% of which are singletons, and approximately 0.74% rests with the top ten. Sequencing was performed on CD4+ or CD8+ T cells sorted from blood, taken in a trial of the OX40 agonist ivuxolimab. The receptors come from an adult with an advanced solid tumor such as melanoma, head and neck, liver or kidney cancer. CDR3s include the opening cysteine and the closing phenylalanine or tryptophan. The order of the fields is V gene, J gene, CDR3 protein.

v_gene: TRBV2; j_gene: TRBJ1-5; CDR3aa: CASSDSTGLSQPQHF
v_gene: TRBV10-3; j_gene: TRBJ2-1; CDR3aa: CAISVGGRRVNEQFF
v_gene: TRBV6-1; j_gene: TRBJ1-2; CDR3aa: CASRGSGRDGYTF
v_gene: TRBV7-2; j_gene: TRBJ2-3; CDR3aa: CASSLPSGSTDTQYF
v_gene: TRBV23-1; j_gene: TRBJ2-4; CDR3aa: CASSQRGTGRDKNIQYF
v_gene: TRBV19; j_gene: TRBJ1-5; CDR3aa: CASNRQGWGQPQHF
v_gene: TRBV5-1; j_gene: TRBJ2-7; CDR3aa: CASSRGQETSYEQYF
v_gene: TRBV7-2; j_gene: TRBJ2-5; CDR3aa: CASSHKVGGQGGRKETQYF
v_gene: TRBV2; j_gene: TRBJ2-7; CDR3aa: CASSDSGGWEQYF
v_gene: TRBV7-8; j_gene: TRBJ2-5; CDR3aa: CASSLRLAGGKKETQYF
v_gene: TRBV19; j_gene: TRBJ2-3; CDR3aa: CASRNRVTDTQYF
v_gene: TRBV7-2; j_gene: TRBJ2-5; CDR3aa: CASSPVTETQYF
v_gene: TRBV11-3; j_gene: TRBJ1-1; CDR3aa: CASSLDREAPEAFF
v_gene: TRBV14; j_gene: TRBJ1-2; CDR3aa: CASSQEAVTNYGYTF
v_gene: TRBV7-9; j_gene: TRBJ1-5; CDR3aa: CASSLELENQPQHF
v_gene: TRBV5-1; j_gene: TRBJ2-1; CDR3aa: CASSQAGLGSYNEQFF
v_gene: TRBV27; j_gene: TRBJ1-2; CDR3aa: CASSLNRISGYTF
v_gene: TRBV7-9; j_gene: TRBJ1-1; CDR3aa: CASSRNDFF
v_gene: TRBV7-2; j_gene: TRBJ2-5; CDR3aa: CASSLEMAGFQETQYF
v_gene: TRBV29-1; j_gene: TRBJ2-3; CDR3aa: CSGDDRGLKYF
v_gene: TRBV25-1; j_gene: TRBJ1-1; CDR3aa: CASTQQGGEKINTEAFF
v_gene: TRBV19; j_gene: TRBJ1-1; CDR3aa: CASSRFDTEAFF
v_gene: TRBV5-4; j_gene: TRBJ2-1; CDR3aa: CASSYVDRTYNEQFF
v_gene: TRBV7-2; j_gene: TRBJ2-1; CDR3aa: CASSLGRSSEGYNEQFF
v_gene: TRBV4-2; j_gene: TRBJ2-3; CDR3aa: CASSQRGLAVATDTQYF
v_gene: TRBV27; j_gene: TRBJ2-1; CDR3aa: CASSFDVGSEEQFF
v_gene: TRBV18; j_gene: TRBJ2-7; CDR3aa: CASSPPSSLYEQYF
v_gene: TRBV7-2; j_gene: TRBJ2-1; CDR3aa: CASSLDGASSYNEQFF
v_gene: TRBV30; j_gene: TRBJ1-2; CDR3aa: CAWNDNSDGYTF
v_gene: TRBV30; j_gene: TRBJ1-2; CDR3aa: CAWMHGGTGSYGYTF
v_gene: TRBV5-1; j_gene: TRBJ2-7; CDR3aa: CASSFGLAVGYEQYF
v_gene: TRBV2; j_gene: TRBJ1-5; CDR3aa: CASSEGLTGGSQPQHF
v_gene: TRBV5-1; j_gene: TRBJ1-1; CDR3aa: CASSQGTANTEAFF
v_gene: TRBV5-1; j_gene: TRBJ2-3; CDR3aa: CATRGQGIELSTSTDTQYF
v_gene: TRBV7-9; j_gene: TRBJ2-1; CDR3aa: CASSWTNALHEQFF
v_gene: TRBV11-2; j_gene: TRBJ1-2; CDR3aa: CASSRTGINYGYTF
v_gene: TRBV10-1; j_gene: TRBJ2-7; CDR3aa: CASRDPQEQYF
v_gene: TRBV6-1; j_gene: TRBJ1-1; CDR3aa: CATRGGAGNTEAFF
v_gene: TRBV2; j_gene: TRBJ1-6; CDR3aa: CASTSEAGASPLHF
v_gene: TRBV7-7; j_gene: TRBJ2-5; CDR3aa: CASSLSGSETQYF
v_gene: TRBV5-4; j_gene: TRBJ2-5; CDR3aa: CASSSALQETQYF
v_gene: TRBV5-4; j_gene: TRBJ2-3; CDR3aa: CASSPAAVLAEITDTQYF
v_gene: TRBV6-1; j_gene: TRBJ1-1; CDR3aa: CASSGKGGDTEAFF
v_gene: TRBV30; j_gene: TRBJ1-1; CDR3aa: CAWRGFTGLSIF
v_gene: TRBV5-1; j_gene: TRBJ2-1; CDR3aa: CASSEPGDKNEQFF
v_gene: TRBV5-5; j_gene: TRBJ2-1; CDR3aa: CASSLSFGPGASPYNEQFF
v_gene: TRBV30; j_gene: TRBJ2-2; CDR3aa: CASEGAGAENTGELFF
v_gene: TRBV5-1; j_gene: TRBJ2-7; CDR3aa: CASSLTGIAYEQYF
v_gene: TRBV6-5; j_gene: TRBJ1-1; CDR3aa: CASSPPQGGGTEAFF